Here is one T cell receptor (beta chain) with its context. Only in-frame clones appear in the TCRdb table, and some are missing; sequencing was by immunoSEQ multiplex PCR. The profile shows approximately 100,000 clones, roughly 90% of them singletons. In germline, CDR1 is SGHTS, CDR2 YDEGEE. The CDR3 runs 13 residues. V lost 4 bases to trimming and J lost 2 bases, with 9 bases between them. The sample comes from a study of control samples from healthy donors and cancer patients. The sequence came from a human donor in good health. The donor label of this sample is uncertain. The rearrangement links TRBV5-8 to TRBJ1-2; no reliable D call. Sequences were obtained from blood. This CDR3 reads CASSGGVNYGYTF. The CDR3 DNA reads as TGTGCCAGCAGCGGCGGGGTCAACTATGGCTACACCTTC.